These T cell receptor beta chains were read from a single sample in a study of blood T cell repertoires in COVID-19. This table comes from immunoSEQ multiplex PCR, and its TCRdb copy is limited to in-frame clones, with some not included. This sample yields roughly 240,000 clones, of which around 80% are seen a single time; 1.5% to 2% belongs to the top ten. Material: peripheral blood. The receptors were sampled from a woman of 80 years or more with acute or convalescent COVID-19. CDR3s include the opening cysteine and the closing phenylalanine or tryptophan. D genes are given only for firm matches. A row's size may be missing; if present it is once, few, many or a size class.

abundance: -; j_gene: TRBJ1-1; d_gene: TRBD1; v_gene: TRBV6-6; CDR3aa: CASSPQGEPFSEAFF; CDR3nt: TGTGCCAGCAGTCCACAGGGGGAACCTTTCTCTGAAGCTTTCTTT
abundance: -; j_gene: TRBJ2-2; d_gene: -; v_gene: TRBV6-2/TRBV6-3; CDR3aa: CASSYNLRDTGELFF; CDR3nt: TGTGCCAGCAGTTACAACCTGCGGGACACCGGGGAGCTGTTTTTT
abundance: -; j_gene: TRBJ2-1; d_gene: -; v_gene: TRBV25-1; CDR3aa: CASSPQGTSSYNEQFF; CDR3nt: TGTGCCAGCAGCCCACAGGGTACTAGCTCCTACAATGAGCAGTTCTTC
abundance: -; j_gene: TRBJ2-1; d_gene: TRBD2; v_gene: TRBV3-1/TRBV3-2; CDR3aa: CASSNRLAEYNEQFF; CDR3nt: TGTGCCAGCAGCAACCGACTAGCGGAATACAATGAGCAGTTCTTC
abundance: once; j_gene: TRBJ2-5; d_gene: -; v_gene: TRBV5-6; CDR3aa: CASSSRGAGETQYF; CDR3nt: TGTGCCAGCAGCTCCCGGGGCGCGGGGGAGACCCAGTACTTC
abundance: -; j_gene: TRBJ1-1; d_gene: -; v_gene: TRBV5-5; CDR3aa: CASSFNHFPNTEAFF; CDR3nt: TGTGCCAGCAGCTTCAACCACTTCCCTAACACTGAAGCTTTCTTT
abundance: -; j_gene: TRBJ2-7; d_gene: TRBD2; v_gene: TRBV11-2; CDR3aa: CASSLTGGVYEQYF; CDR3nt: TGTGCCAGCAGCTTGACGGGAGGGGTTTACGAGCAGTACTTC
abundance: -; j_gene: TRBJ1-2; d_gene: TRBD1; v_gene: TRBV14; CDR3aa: CASSPYRDRALYGYTF; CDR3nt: TGTGCCAGCAGCCCTTACCGGGACAGGGCCCTCTATGGCTACACCTTC
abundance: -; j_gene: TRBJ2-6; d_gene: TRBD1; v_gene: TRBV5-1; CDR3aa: CASSLVGQGISGANVLTF; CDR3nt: TGCGCCAGCAGCTTGGTGGGACAGGGTATATCTGGGGCCAACGTCCTGACTTTC
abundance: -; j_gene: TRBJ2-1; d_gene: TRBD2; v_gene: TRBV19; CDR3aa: CATKAGLAGGGGETEQFF; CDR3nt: TGTGCCACCAAAGCCGGACTAGCGGGAGGAGGTGGAGAAACTGAGCAGTTCTTC
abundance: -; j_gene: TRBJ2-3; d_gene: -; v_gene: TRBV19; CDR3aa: CASSIDPPEGARDTQYF; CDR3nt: TGTGCCAGTAGTATAGATCCCCCGGAGGGGGCGAGGGATACGCAGTATTTT
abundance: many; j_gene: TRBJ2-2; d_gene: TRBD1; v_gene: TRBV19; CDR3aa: CASRRTGTNTGELFF; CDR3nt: TGTGCCAGTAGACGGACAGGGACAAACACCGGGGAGCTGTTTTTT
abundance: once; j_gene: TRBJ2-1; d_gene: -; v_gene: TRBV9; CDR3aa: CASSAAGARVDEQFF; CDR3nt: TGTGCCAGCAGCGCCGCGGGGGCCAGGGTGGATGAGCAGTTCTTC
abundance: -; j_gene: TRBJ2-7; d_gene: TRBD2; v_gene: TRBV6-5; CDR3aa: CASRQREGREQYF; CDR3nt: TGTGCCAGCAGGCAGCGGGAGGGCCGCGAGCAGTACTTC
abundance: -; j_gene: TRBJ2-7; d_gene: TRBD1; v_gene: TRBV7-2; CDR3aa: CASSYFDRGHEQYF; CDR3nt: TGTGCCAGCAGTTACTTCGACAGGGGCCACGAGCAGTACTTC
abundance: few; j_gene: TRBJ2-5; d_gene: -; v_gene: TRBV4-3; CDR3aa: CASSQATGQETQYF; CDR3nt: TGCGCCAGCAGCCAAGCCACCGGCCAAGAGACCCAGTACTTC
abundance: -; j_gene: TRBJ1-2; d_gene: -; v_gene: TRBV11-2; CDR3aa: CASSLGPGWGYGYTF; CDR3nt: TGTGCCAGCAGCTTAGGGCCAGGGTGGGGCTATGGCTACACCTTC
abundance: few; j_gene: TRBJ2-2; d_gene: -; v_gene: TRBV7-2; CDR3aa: CASIFTRGAGELFF; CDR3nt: TGTGCCAGCATCTTCACTCGAGGCGCCGGGGAGCTGTTTTTT
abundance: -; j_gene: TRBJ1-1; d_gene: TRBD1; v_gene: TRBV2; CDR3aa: CASSGQGAGEAFF; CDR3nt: TGTGCCAGCAGTGGTCAGGGGGCCGGTGAAGCTTTCTTT
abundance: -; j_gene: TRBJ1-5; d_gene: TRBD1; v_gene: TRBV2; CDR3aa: CASRPGQGRPQHF; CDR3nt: TGTGCCAGCAGACCGGGACAGGGAAGGCCCCAGCATTTT
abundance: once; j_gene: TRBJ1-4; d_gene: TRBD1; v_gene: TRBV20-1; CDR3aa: CSASTQDRGLEKLFF; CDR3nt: TGCAGTGCTAGTACTCAGGACAGGGGCCTAGAAAAACTGTTTTTT
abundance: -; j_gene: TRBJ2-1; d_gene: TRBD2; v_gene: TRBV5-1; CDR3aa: CASSLGTSGYNEQFF; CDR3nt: TGCGCCAGCAGCTTGGGGACTAGCGGGTACAATGAGCAGTTCTTC
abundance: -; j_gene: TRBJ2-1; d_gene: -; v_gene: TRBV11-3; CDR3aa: CASSFGQLEQFF; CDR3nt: TGTGCCAGCAGCTTCGGACAGCTAGAGCAGTTCTTC
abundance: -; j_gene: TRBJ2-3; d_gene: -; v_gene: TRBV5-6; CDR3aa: CASSLGQPPDTQYF; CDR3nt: TGTGCCAGCAGCTTGGGGCAACCCCCTGATACGCAGTATTTT
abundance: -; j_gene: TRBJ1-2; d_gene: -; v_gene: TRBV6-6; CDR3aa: CASSYFRGTNYGYTF; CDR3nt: TGTGCCAGCAGTTACTTTAGGGGGACTAACTATGGCTACACCTTC
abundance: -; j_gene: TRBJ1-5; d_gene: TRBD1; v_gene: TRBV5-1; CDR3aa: CASSVSGTVNQPQHF; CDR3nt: TGCGCCAGCAGCGTCTCCGGGACAGTAAATCAGCCCCAGCATTTT
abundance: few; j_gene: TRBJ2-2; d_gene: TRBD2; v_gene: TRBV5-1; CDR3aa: CASSFTAGANTGELFF; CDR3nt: TGCGCCAGCAGCTTTACAGCGGGAGCGAACACCGGGGAGCTGTTTTTT